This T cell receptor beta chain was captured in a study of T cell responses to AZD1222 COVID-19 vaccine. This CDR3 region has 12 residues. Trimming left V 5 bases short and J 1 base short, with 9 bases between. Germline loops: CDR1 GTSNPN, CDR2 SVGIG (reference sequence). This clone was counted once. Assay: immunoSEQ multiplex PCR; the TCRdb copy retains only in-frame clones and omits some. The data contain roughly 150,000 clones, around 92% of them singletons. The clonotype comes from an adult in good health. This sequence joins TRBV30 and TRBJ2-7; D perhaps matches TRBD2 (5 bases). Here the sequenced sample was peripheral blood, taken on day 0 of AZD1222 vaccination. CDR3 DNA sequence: TGTGCCTGGCGGACTTATTCCTACGAGCAGTACTTC. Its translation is CAWRTYSYEQYF.